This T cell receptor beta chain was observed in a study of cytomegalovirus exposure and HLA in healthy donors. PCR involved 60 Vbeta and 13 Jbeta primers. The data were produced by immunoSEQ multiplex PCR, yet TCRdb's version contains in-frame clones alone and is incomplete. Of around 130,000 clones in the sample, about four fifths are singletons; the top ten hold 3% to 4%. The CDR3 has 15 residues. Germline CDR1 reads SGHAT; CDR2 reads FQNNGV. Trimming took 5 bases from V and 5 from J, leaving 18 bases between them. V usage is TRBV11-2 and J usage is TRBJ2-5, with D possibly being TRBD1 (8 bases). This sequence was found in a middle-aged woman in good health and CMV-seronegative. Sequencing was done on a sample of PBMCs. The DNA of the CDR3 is TGTGCCAGCAGCCTGGGACAGGCGGGGGATGAGACCCAGTACTTC. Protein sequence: CASSLGQAGDETQYF. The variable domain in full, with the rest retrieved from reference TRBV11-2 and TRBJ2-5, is EAGVAQSPRYKIIEKRQSVAFWCNPISGHATLYWYQQILGQGPKLLIQFQNNGVVDDSQLPKDRFSAERLKGVDSTLKIQPAKLEDSAVYLCASSLGQAGDETQYFGPGTRLLVL.